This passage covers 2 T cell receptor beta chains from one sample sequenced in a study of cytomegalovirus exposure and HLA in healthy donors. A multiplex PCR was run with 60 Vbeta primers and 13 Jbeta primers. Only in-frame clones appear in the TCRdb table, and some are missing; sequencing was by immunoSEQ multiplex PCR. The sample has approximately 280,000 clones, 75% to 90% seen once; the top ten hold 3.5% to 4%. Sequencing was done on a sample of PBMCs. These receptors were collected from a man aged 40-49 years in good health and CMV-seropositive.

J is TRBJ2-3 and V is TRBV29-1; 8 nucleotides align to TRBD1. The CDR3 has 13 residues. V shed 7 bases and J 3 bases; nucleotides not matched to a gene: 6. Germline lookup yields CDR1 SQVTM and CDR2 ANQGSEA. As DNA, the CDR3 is TGCAGCGACCGACAGGGGTCAACAGATACGCAGTATTTT. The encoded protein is CSDRQGSTDTQYF.

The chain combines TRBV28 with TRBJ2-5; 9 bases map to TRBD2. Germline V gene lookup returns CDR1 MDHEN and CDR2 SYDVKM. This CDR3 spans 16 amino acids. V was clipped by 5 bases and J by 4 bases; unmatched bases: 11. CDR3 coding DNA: TGTGCCAGCAGTCTCCTGGGTAGCGGGAGACGAGAGACCCAGTACTTC. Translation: CASSLLGSGRRETQYF. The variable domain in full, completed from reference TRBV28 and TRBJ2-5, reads DVKVTQSSRYLVKRTGEKVFLECVQDMDHENMFWYRQDPGLGLRLIYFSYDVKMKEKGDIPEGYSVSREKKERFSLILESASTNQTSMYLCASSLLGSGRRETQYFGPGTRLLVL.